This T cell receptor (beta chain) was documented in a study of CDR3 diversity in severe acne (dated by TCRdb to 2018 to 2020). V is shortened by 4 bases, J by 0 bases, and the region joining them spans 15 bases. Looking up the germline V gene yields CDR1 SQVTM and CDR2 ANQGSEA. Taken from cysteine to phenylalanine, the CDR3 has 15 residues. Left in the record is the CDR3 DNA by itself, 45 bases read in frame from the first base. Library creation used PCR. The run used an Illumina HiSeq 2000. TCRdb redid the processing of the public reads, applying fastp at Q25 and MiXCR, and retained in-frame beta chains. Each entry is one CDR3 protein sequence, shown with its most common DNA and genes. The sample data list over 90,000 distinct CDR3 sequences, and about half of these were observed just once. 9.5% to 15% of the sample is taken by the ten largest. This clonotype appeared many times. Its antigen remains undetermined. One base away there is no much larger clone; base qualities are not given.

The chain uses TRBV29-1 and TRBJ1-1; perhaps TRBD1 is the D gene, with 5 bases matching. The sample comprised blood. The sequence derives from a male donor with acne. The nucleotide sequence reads TGCAGCGTTGGAGCAGGGTGGGCCATGAACACTGAAGCTTTCTTT. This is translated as CSVGAGWAMNTEAFF.